A selection of T cell receptor beta chains follows, all from one sample in a study of CD8+ T cells in alopecia areata. This table comes from immunoSEQ multiplex PCR, and its TCRdb copy is limited to in-frame clones, with some not included. The profile shows more than 100,000 clones, roughly 58% of them singletons. The sample consisted of CD4+ T cells sorted from blood, taken at week 0. These receptors came from a human donor with alopecia areata. CDR3s include the opening cysteine and the closing phenylalanine or tryptophan. D genes are given only for firm matches. Not all rows give a size; the values are once, few, many and, for expanded clones, a class.

>TRBV30|NA|once|TRBJ2-3
CAWSVQGGSWTDTQYF
TGTGCCTGGAGTGTACAGGGCGGGAGTTGGACAGATACGCAGTATTTT
>TRBV7-9|NA|few|TRBJ1-1
CASSPPRDGSRMNTEAFF
TGTGCCAGCAGCCCACCCCGGGACGGATCGAGGATGAACACTGAAGCTTTCTTT
>TRBV30|NA|few|TRBJ1-2
CAWSVSVGGYTF
TGTGCCTGGAGTGTTTCGGTGGGGGGCTACACCTTC
>TRBV27|NA|NA|TRBJ2-1
CASKRPGFNPNEQFF
TGTGCCAGCAAACGACCGGGTTTTAACCCCAATGAGCAGTTCTTC
>TRBV10-3|NA|NA|TRBJ1-2
CAISLTGSRPYGYTF
TGTGCCATCAGCCTTACAGGGTCACGCCCTTATGGCTACACCTTC
>TRBV4-1|NA|NA|TRBJ2-2
CASSQVRSGELFF
TGTGCCAGCAGCCAAGTTCGGTCGGGGGAGCTGTTTTTT
>TRBV7-9|NA|NA|TRBJ1-4
CASSLYANEKLFF
TGTGCCAGCAGCTTATACGCGAATGAAAAACTGTTTTTT
>TRBV15|NA|NA|TRBJ2-3
CATSPYSGTDTQYF
TGTGCCACCAGCCCCTATAGCGGCACAGATACGCAGTATTTT
>TRBV2|NA|few|TRBJ2-7
CASLAALGGTRIYEQYF
TGTGCCAGCTTAGCAGCGTTAGGAGGGACAAGAATCTACGAGCAGTACTTC
>TRBV7-2|TRBD2|few|TRBJ2-3
CASSLAWTSGVTDTQYF
TGTGCCAGCAGCTTAGCCTGGACTAGCGGGGTCACAGATACGCAGTATTTT
>TRBV5-4|NA|NA|TRBJ2-5
CASSHKQGIETQYF
TGTGCCAGCAGCCATAAACAGGGAATAGAGACCCAGTACTTC
>TRBV5-1|TRBD2|few|TRBJ2-7
CASSLTSGSYEQYF
TGCGCCAGCAGCTTGACTAGCGGGAGCTACGAGCAGTACTTC
>TRBV28|NA|few|TRBJ1-3
CASRQQGSGNTIYF
TGTGCCAGCAGGCAACAGGGCTCTGGAAACACCATATATTTT
>TRBV30|TRBD2|NA|TRBJ2-5
CAWTTSGRAGETQYF
TGTGCCTGGACGACTAGCGGGAGGGCCGGTGAGACCCAGTACTTC
>TRBV7-2|TRBD1|NA|TRBJ2-2
CASSSGTALYTGELFF
TGTGCCAGCAGCTCTGGGACAGCACTATACACCGGGGAGCTGTTTTTT
>TRBV5-1|TRBD1|NA|TRBJ2-5
CASSSHPGQGAGETQYF
TGCGCCAGCAGCTCCCACCCGGGACAGGGGGCGGGAGAGACCCAGTACTTC
>TRBV4-1|NA|NA|TRBJ2-3
CASSLGVSTDTQYF
TGCGCCAGCAGCTTAGGGGTCAGTACAGATACGCAGTATTTT
>TRBV5-1|TRBD1|NA|TRBJ1-1
CASSWTGQKNTEAFF
TGCGCCAGCAGCTGGACGGGACAGAAGAACACTGAAGCTTTCTTT
>TRBV4-1|TRBD1|NA|TRBJ2-1
CAGSQGQGGVEQFF
TGCGCCGGCAGCCAAGGACAGGGGGGCGTTGAGCAGTTCTTC
>TRBV18|TRBD2|few|TRBJ2-5
CASSPGTSGFQETQYF
TGTGCCAGCTCACCCGGGACTAGCGGGTTCCAAGAGACCCAGTACTTC
>TRBV4-3|TRBD2|NA|TRBJ2-3
CASSQEPSGRALHTQYF
TGCGCCAGCAGCCAAGAGCCCAGCGGGAGGGCCCTCCATACGCAGTATTTT
>TRBV6-5|NA|NA|TRBJ2-3
CASSYQGEDTQYF
TGTGCCAGCAGTTATCAAGGGGAAGATACGCAGTATTTT
>TRBV5-5|NA|NA|TRBJ2-7
CASSLEAGGWSFSYEQYF
TGTGCCAGCAGCTTGGAGGCCGGAGGGTGGTCATTCTCCTACGAGCAGTACTTC
>TRBV6-6|NA|NA|TRBJ2-7
CASRNSPGGGDEQYF
TGTGCCAGCAGAAACAGCCCGGGTGGGGGTGACGAGCAGTACTTC
>TRBV4-3|TRBD2|NA|TRBJ2-1
CASSHDPLTSGGALYNEQFF
TGCGCCAGCAGCCATGACCCCTTGACTAGCGGGGGGGCTCTCTACAATGAGCAGTTCTTC
>TRBV4-3|NA|NA|TRBJ2-4
CASSQDWGPQNIQYF
TGCGCCAGCAGCCAAGATTGGGGACCCCAAAACATTCAGTACTTC
>TRBV2|NA|NA|TRBJ1-4
CASSVNEKLFF
TGTGCCAGCAGTGTTAATGAAAAACTGTTTTTT
>TRBV4-1|NA|few|TRBJ1-2
CASSQDQAVYFYGYTF
TGCGCCAGCAGCCAAGATCAGGCGGTTTACTTTTATGGCTACACCTTC
>TRBV7-3|NA|few|TRBJ2-1
CASSLGPLTPDEQFF
TGTGCCAGCAGCTTAGGTCCACTTACGCCCGATGAGCAGTTCTTC
>TRBV29-1|NA|NA|TRBJ1-1
CSVEDHPPMNTEAFF
TGCAGCGTTGAAGATCATCCACCCATGAACACTGAAGCTTTCTTT
>TRBV19|NA|NA|TRBJ2-2
CASSMGSVNTGELFF
TGTGCCAGTAGTATGGGGTCAGTTAACACCGGGGAGCTGTTTTTT
>TRBV19|TRBD1|once|TRBJ2-1
CATQSGQVSSYNEQFF
TGTGCCACCCAGTCGGGACAGGTGAGCTCCTACAATGAGCAGTTCTTC
>TRBV27|TRBD2|once|TRBJ2-1
CASSPQAGGYNEQFF
TGTGCCAGCAGTCCACAGGCGGGAGGATACAATGAGCAGTTCTTC
>TRBV12-5|NA|few|TRBJ1-2
CASGLVNGGHLYGYTF
TGTGCTAGTGGTTTGGTAAACGGGGGGCATCTCTATGGCTACACCTTC
>TRBV7-2|TRBD1|NA|TRBJ1-2
CASSRRGTGDGYTF
TGTGCCAGCAGCCGACGAGGGACAGGGGATGGCTACACCTTC
>TRBV25-1|NA|NA|TRBJ1-2
CASSEESGQIYGYTF
TGTGCCAGCAGTGAAGAGAGCGGACAGATATATGGCTACACCTTC
>TRBV27|TRBD2|NA|TRBJ2-1
CASRLAGGNEQFF
TGTGCCAGCCGACTAGCGGGAGGGAATGAGCAGTTCTTC
>TRBV30|NA|NA|TRBJ2-7
CAWTGAPREQYF
TGTGCCTGGACAGGGGCCCCTCGCGAGCAGTACTTC
>TRBV5-1|TRBD2|few|TRBJ2-7
CASSMTSGASYEQYF
TGCGCCAGCAGCATGACTAGCGGGGCCTCCTACGAGCAGTACTTC
>TRBV28|TRBD2|few|TRBJ2-2
CASSPFGLAGGNGELFF
TGTGCCAGCAGTCCATTCGGACTAGCGGGAGGGAACGGGGAGCTGTTTTTT
>TRBV5-1|NA|few|TRBJ1-1
CASSLEGMNTEAFF
TGCGCCAGCAGCCTCGAGGGGATGAACACTGAAGCTTTCTTT
>TRBV5-1|TRBD2|NA|TRBJ2-1
CASSPPAGVNEQFF
TGCGCCAGCAGCCCTCCAGCGGGGGTCAATGAGCAGTTCTTC
>TRBV4-3|NA|NA|TRBJ1-5
CASSQDRSGGGNQPQHF
TGCGCCAGCAGCCAAGATCGATCTGGGGGCGGCAATCAGCCCCAGCATTTT
>TRBV5-1|NA|NA|TRBJ1-1
CASSLAIGPNTEAFF
TGCGCCAGCAGCTTGGCCATAGGGCCCAACACTGAAGCTTTCTTT
>TRBV5-1|NA|NA|TRBJ2-6
CASSPDGGAGANVLTF
TGCGCCAGCAGCCCGGACGGCGGAGCTGGGGCCAACGTCCTGACTTTC